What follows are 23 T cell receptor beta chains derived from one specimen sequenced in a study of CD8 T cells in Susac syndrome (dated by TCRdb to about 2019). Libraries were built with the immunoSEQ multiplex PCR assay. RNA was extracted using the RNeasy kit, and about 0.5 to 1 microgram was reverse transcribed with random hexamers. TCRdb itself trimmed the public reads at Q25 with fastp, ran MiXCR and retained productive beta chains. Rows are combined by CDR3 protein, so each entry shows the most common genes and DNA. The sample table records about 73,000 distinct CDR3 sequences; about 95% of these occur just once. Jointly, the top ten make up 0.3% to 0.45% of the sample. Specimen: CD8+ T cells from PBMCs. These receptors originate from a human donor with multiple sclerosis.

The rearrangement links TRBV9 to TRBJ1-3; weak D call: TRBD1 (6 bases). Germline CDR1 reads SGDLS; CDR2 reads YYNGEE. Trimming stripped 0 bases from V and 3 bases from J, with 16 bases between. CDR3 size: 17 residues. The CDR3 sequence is CASSVEARGLNGNTIYF. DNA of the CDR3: TGTGCCAGCAGCGTAGAGGCCAGGGGTCTAAATGGAAACACCATATATTTT.

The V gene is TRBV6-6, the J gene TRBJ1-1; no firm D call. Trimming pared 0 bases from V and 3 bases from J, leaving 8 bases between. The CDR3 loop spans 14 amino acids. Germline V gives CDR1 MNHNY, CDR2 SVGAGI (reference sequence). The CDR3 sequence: CASSYSITDTEAFF. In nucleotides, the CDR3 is TGTGCCAGCAGTTACTCCATCACGGACACTGAAGCTTTCTTT.

The CDR3: CSARASGGQGHTEAFF. CDR3 nucleotides: TGCAGTGCTAGAGCCTCAGGGGGACAGGGGCACACTGAAGCTTTCTTT. This rearrangement joins TRBV20-1 to TRBJ1-1, with 10 bases that match TRBD1. Germline trimming cut 1 base from V and 3 bases from J; bases unmatched to any gene: 8. CDR1 DFQATT and CDR2 SNEGSKA come from the germline V gene (reference sequence). This CDR3 has 16 amino acids.

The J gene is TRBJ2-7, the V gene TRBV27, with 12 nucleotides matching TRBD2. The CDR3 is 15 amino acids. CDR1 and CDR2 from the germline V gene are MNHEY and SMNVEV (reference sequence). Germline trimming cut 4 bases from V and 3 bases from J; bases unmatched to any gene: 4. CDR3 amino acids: CASSSTSGRGYEQYF. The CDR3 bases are TGTGCCAGCAGTTCGACTAGCGGGAGAGGCTACGAGCAGTACTTC.

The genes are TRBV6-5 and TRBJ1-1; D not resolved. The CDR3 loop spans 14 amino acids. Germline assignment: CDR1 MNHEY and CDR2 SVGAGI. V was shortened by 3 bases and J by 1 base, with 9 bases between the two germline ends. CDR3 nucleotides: TGTGCCAGCAGTTATTCCGACCCGAACACTGAAGCTTTCTTT. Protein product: CASSYSDPNTEAFF.

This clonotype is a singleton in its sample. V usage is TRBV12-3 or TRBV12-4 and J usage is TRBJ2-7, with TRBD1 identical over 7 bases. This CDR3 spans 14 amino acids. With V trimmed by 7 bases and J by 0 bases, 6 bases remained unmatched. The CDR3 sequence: CASTPGQSSYEQYF. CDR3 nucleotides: TGTGCCAGCACTCCGGGACAGAGCTCCTACGAGCAGTACTTC.

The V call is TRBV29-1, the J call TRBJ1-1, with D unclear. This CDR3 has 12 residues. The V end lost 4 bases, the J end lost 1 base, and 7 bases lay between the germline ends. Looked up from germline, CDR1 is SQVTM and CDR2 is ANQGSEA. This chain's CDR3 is CSVAGGNTEAFF. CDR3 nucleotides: TGCAGCGTTGCAGGAGGGAACACTGAAGCTTTCTTT.

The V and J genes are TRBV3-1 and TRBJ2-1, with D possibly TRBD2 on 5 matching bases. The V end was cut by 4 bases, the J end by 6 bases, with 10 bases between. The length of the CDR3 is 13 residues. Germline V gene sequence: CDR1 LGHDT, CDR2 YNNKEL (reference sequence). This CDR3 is CASSREPSNEQFF. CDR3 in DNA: TGTGCCAGCAGCCGGGAGCCAAGCAATGAGCAGTTCTTC.

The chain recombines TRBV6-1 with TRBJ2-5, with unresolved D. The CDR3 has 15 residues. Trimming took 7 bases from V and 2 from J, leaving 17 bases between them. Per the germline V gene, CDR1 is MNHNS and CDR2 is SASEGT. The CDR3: CASIDGDTPQETQYF. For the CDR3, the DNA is TGTGCCAGCATTGACGGTGACACGCCACAAGAGACCCAGTACTTC.

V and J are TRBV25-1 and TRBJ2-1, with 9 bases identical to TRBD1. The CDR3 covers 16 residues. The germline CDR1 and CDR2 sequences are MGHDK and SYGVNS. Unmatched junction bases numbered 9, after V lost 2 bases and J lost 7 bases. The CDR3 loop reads CASSEILGQGGNEQFF. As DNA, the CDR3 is TGTGCCAGCAGTGAAATCCTGGGACAGGGAGGGAATGAGCAGTTCTTC.

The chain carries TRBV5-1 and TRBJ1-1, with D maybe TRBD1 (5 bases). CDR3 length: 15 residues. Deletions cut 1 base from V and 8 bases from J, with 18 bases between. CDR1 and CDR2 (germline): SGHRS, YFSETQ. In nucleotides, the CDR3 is TGCGCCAGCAGCTTGAACAGGAGGGAGTTTGGGGAAGCTTTCTTT. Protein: CASSLNRREFGEAFF.

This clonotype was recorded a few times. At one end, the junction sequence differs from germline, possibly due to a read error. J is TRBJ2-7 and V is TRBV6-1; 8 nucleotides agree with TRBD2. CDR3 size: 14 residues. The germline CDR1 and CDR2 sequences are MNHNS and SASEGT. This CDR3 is CAISEAGEGNEQYF. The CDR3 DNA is TGTGCCATCAGTGAAGCGGGAGAAGGCAACGAGCAGTACTTC.

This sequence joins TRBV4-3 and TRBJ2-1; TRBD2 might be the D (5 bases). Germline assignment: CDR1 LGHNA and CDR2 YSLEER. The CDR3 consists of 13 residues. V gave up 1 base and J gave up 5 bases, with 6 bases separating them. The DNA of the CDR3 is TGCGCCAGCAGCCAAGGGGGAGACAATGAGCAGTTCTTC. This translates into CASSQGGDNEQFF.

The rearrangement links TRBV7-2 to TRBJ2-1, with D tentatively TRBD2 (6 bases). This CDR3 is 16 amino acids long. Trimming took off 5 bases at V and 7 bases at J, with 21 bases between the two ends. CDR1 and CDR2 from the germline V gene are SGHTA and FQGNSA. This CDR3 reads CASSSRDSSFWNEQFF. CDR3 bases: TGTGCCAGCAGCAGCCGGGACTCCTCATTCTGGAATGAGCAGTTCTTC.

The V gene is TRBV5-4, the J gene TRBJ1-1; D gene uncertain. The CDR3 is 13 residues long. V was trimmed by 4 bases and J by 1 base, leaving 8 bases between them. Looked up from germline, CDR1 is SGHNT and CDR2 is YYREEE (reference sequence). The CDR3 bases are TGTGCCAGCAGCCTGATGGGGAACACTGAAGCTTTCTTT. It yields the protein CASSLMGNTEAFF.

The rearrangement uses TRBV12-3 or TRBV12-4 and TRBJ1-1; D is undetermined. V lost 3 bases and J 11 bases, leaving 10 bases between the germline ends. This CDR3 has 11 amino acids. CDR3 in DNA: TGTGCCAGCAGTTTCGGGGAAAACGCTTTCTTT. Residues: CASSFGENAFF.

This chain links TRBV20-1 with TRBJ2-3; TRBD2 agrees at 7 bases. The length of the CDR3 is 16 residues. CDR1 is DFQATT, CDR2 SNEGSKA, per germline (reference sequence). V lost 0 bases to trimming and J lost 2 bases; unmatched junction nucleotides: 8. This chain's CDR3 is CSARDGGGLFTDTQYF. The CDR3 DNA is TGCAGTGCTAGAGATGGGGGGGGACTATTCACAGATACGCAGTATTTT.

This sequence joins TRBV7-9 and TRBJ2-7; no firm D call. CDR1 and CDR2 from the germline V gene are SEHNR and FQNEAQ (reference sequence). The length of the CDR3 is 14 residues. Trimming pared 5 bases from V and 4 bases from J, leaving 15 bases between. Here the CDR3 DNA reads TGTGCCAGCAGCCCTTGGGAAAGGGCGTACGAGCAGTACTTC. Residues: CASSPWERAYEQYF.

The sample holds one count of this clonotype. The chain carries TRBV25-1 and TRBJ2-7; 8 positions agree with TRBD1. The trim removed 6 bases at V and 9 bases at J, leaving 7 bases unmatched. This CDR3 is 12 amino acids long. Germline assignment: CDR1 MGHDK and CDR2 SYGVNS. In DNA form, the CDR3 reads TGTGCCAGCAGCCCTCACGACAGGGGGCAGTACTTC. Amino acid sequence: CASSPHDRGQYF.

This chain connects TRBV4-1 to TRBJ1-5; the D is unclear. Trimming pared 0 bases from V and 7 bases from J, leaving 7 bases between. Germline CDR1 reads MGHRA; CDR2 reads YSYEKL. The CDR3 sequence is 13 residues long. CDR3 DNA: TGCGCCAGCAGCCAAGATCGCGGACAGCCCCAGCATTTT. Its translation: CASSQDRGQPQHF.

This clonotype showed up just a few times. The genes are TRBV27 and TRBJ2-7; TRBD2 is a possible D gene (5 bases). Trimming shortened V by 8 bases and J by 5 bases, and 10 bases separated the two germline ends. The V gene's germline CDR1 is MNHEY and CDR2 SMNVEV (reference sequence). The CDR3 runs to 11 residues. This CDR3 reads CASFFGNEQYF. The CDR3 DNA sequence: TGTGCCAGCTTCTTCGGGAACGAGCAGTACTTC.

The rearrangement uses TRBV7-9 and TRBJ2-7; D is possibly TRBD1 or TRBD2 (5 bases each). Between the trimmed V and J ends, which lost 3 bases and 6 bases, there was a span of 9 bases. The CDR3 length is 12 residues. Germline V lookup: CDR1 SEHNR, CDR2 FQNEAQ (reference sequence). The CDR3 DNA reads TGTGCCAGCAGCTTCGGGGCAAGCGAGCAGTACTTC. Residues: CASSFGASEQYF.

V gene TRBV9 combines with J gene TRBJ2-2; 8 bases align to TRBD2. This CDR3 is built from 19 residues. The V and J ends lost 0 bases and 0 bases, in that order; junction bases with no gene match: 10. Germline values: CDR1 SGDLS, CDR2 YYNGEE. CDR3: CASSVEKRGLRPNTGELFF. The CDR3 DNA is TGTGCCAGCAGCGTAGAGAAGCGGGGGCTCCGACCGAACACCGGGGAGCTGTTTTTT. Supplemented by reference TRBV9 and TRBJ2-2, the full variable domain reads DSGVTQTPKHLITATGQRVTLRCSPRSGDLSVYWYQQSLDQGLQFLIQYYNGEERAKGNILERFSAQQFPDLHSELNLSSLELGDSALYFCASSVEKRGLRPNTGELFFGEGSRLTVL.